A selection of T cell receptor beta chains follows, all from one sample in a study of identical twins. One entry per CDR3 protein, called by TCRdb with MiXCR from the 5' RACE reads. The sample lists just over 500,000 distinct CDR3 sequences; roughly a fifth were seen once. The sample was also linked to a second study, of T cells expressing NK-cell markers.

Input material: CD4+ T cells sorted from blood. The receptors shown here come from a woman under 30 in good health. Both conserved end residues are part of each CDR3. Each record gives: clone size, J gene, V gene, D gene, CDR3 protein, CDR3 DNA. A D gene is named only where the DNA matches it firmly. The listing skips clone size in some rows; elsewhere it reads once, few, many or a size class.

. | TRBJ2-7 | TRBV20-1 | . | CSARDQKRSYEQYF | TGCAGTGCTAGAGATCAAAAGCGCTCCTACGAGCAGTACTTC
few | TRBJ2-5 | TRBV5-1 | TRBD1 | CASSLQGQGLQETQYF | TGCGCCAGCAGCTTGCAAGGACAGGGGTTACAAGAGACCCAGTACTTC
many | TRBJ1-5 | TRBV12-3/TRBV12-4 | . | CASSSREGGGNQPQHF | TGTGCCAGCAGTTCCCGGGAAGGAGGAGGCAATCAGCCCCAGCATTTT
. | TRBJ1-2 | TRBV5-1 | . | CASSLGKTSYGYTF | TGCGCCAGCAGCTTGGGAAAGACGAGCTATGGCTACACCTTC
. | TRBJ1-5 | TRBV20-1 | . | CSASLDSNQPQHF | TGCAGTGCTAGCTTGGATAGCAATCAGCCCCAGCATTTT
few | TRBJ2-2 | TRBV10-3 | TRBD2 | CAINSGVNTGELFF | TGTGCCATCAATAGCGGGGTGAACACCGGGGAGCTGTTTTTT
. | TRBJ2-5 | TRBV20-1 | TRBD2 | CSARDSNSGGAEETQYF | TGCAGTGCTAGAGACAGTAATAGCGGGGGGGCGGAGGAGACCCAGTACTTC
few | TRBJ2-2 | TRBV5-4 | TRBD2 | CASSLGLAGLTGELFF | TGTGCCAGCAGCCTGGGACTAGCGGGACTCACCGGGGAGCTGTTTTTT
. | TRBJ2-7 | TRBV21-1 | . | CASSKKRVTQDPHYEQYF | TGTGCCAGCAGCAAAAAAAGAGTCACGCAGGATCCTCACTACGAGCAGTACTTC
. | TRBJ1-5 | TRBV10-2 | . | CASSGGGYQPQHF | TGCGCCAGCAGTGGGGGCGGTTATCAGCCCCAGCATTTT
many | TRBJ2-1 | TRBV12-3/TRBV12-4 | TRBD2 | CASRPGLAGYNEQFF | TGTGCCAGCAGGCCAGGACTAGCGGGGTACAATGAGCAGTTCTTC
. | TRBJ2-6 | TRBV5-1 | . | CASSPDSSGANVLTF | TGCGCCAGCAGCCCCGATTCCTCTGGGGCCAACGTCCTGACTTTC
many | TRBJ1-1 | TRBV20-1 | TRBD1 | CSADRGDTEAFF | TGCAGTGCAGACAGGGGGGACACTGAAGCTTTCTTT
. | TRBJ1-4 | TRBV7-2 | . | CASSSPPGHRNEKLFF | TGTGCCAGCAGCTCACCACCGGGACATAGAAATGAAAAACTGTTTTTT
. | TRBJ2-5 | TRBV5-4 | . | CASSLGLGEETQYF | TGTGCCAGCAGCTTGGGACTTGGGGAAGAGACCCAGTACTTC
many | TRBJ2-3 | TRBV12-3/TRBV12-4 | . | CASSFFTDTQYF | TGTGCCAGCAGTTTCTTCACAGATACGCAGTATTTT
. | TRBJ2-1 | TRBV20-1 | TRBD2 | CSARGLAGAIYNEQFF | TGCAGTGCTAGAGGGCTAGCGGGAGCTATCTACAATGAGCAGTTCTTC
. | TRBJ2-7 | TRBV7-2 | TRBD1 | CASSFAGTEGYEQYF | TGTGCCAGCAGCTTTGCCGGGACAGAGGGTTACGAGCAGTACTTC
few | TRBJ2-3 | TRBV7-6 | . | CASSRASDTQYF | TGTGCCAGCAGCAGGGCCTCAGATACGCAGTATTTT
few | TRBJ2-4 | TRBV20-1 | . | CSGRSGLAKNIQYF | TGCAGTGGAAGGAGCGGGTTAGCCAAAAACATTCAGTACTTC
. | TRBJ2-7 | TRBV6-1 | TRBD2 | CASSKKRDPGDLGEQYF | TGTGCCAGCAGTAAGAAGCGGGACCCCGGCGATTTGGGCGAGCAGTACTTC
few | TRBJ2-7 | TRBV20-1 | TRBD2 | CSARDVTSGNQYF | TGCAGTGCTAGAGATGTGACTAGCGGGAACCAGTACTTC
. | TRBJ1-4 | TRBV2 | . | CASGQGGHSEKLFF | TGTGCCAGCGGGCAGGGAGGGCATTCTGAAAAACTGTTTTTT
few | TRBJ2-1 | TRBV12-3/TRBV12-4 | . | CASGGRNSYNEQFF | TGTGCCAGCGGGGGTAGGAACTCCTACAATGAGCAGTTCTTC
. | TRBJ2-7 | TRBV19 | . | CASSITTSVRNEQYF | TGTGCCAGTAGTATTACGACTTCGGTTCGGAACGAGCAGTACTTC
. | TRBJ2-3 | TRBV6-1 | TRBD2 | CASRERGGSTDTQYF | TGTGCCAGCAGGGAGCGGGGGGGTAGCACAGATACGCAGTATTTT
. | TRBJ2-4 | TRBV6-1 | . | CASSVLGKGNIQYF | TGTGCCAGCAGCGTACTAGGGAAAGGAAACATTCAGTACTTC
few | TRBJ2-7 | TRBV5-1 | . | CASRRTPSYEQYF | TGCGCCAGCAGAAGGACACCGTCCTACGAGCAGTACTTC
. | TRBJ1-1 | TRBV29-1 | . | CSGLRSTEAFF | TGCAGCGGGCTCAGAAGCACTGAAGCTTTCTTT
once | TRBJ2-2 | TRBV19 | . | CASSIDPPGRYTGELFF | TGTGCCAGTAGTATAGATCCGCCCGGCCGCTACACCGGGGAGCTGTTTTTT
. | TRBJ2-7 | TRBV18 | TRBD1 | CASSWAGTVGYEQYF | TGTGCCAGCTCATGGGCCGGGACAGTCGGCTACGAGCAGTACTTC
few | TRBJ1-3 | TRBV5-1 | . | CASSGAGNTIYF | TGCGCCAGCAGCGGGGCGGGAAACACCATATATTTT
few | TRBJ2-7 | TRBV12-3/TRBV12-4 | . | CASSATPASSYEQYF | TGTGCCAGCAGTGCCACACCGGCCTCTTCCTACGAGCAGTACTTC
few | TRBJ1-5 | TRBV18 | . | CASSPDNNQPQHF | TGTGCCAGCTCACCGGATAACAATCAGCCCCAGCATTTT
. | TRBJ1-1 | TRBV6-5 | . | CASSYGGFMNTEAFF | TGTGCCAGCAGTTACGGGGGATTCATGAACACTGAAGCTTTCTTT
. | TRBJ2-2 | TRBV12-5 | . | CASGLVGELFF | TGTGCTAGTGGTTTAGTAGGGGAGCTGTTTTTT
. | TRBJ2-7 | TRBV18 | . | CASSPGPGLYEQYF | TGTGCCAGCTCACCGGGTCCAGGGCTCTACGAGCAGTACTTC
few | TRBJ2-1 | TRBV7-8 | . | CASRSAPGNEQFF | TGTGCCAGTCGTAGCGCGCCGGGCAATGAGCAGTTCTTC
few | TRBJ1-2 | TRBV20-1 | . | CSARDRAGYTF | TGCAGTGCTAGAGATCGGGCTGGCTACACCTTC
. | TRBJ2-1 | TRBV18 | . | CASSPPEPKGYNEQFF | TGTGCCAGCTCACCACCGGAGCCAAAGGGGTACAATGAGCAGTTCTTC
. | TRBJ2-2 | TRBV19 | . | CASMGGPGTGELFF | TGTGCCAGTATGGGGGGGCCAGGGACCGGGGAGCTGTTTTTT
few | TRBJ2-6 | TRBV6-5 | . | CASSYSPASGANVLTF | TGTGCCAGCAGTTACTCGCCAGCCTCTGGGGCCAACGTCCTGACTTTC
. | TRBJ2-1 | TRBV5-1 | . | CASSSGLRVAHNEQFF | TGCGCCAGCAGTTCGGGACTCCGGGTGGCACACAATGAGCAGTTCTTC
. | TRBJ2-6 | TRBV7-9 | TRBD1 | CASSPGQGTAGANVLTF | TGTGCCAGCAGCCCCGGACAGGGGACTGCTGGGGCCAACGTCCTGACTTTC
. | TRBJ2-3 | TRBV6-5 | TRBD2 | CASSYLAGGPTDTQYF | TGTGCCAGCAGTTACCTAGCGGGAGGGCCGACAGATACGCAGTATTTT
few | TRBJ2-1 | TRBV20-1 | TRBD2 | CSARGLAGGRGNEQFF | TGCAGTGCTAGGGGACTAGCGGGAGGCCGGGGCAATGAGCAGTTCTTC
. | TRBJ2-7 | TRBV23-1 | TRBD2 | CASSHYQGGDETYEQYF | TGCGCCAGCAGTCACTACCAGGGAGGGGACGAGACCTACGAGCAGTACTTC
. | TRBJ2-2 | TRBV12-3/TRBV12-4 | . | CASSLWTRNTGELFF | TGTGCCAGCAGTTTGTGGACTCGGAACACCGGGGAGCTGTTTTTT
few | TRBJ1-3 | TRBV20-1 | . | CSACRNSGNTIYF | TGCAGTGCTTGCAGGAACTCTGGAAACACCATATATTTT
. | TRBJ1-2 | TRBV20-1 | . | CSARDARVGGYTF | TGCAGTGCTAGAGATGCCAGGGTTGGAGGCTACACCTTC
few | TRBJ2-1 | TRBV7-9 | . | CASSLAGVSGYNEQFF | TGTGCCAGCAGCTTAGCGGGGGTTAGCGGCTACAATGAGCAGTTCTTC
few | TRBJ1-4 | TRBV5-1 | . | CASSLAGANEKLFF | TGCGCCAGCAGCTTGGCGGGTGCTAATGAAAAACTGTTTTTT